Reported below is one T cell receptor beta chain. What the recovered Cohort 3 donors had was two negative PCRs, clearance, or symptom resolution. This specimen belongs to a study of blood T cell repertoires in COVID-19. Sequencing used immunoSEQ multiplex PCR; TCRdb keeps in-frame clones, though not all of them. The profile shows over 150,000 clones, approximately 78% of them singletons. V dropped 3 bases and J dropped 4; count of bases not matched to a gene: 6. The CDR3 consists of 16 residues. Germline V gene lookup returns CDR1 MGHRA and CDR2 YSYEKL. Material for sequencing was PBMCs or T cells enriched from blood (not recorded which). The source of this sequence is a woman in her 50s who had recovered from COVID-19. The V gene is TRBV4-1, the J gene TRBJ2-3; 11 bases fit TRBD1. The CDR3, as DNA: TGCGCCAGCAGCCATCTCGGGACAGGGGGTTCAGATACGCAGTATTTT. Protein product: CASSHLGTGGSDTQYF.